This paragraph reports one T cell receptor beta chain. Antigen specificity is unknown. The CDR3 runs to 13 residues. Germline V gives CDR1 LNHDA, CDR2 SQIVND (reference sequence). Trimming stripped 8 bases from V and 3 bases from J, with 11 bases between. This specimen comes from a study of cytomegalovirus exposure and HLA in healthy donors. General study findings and limits: It is likely that the observed cluster of highly shared sequence variants was a sequencing artifact. Altogether, more than 150 TCR beta chains were recorded as cytomegalovirus-associated. TCR beta V- and J-gene trimming, according to a later analysis, was linked to a missense DCLRE1C variant.

The PCR was carried out with 60 Vbeta primers and 13 Jbeta primers. Produced via immunoSEQ multiplex PCR; TCRdb's table is partial and in-frame only. This sample carries some 150,000 clones, roughly 80% of them seen once, and the ten largest clones take more than 3.5%. The sequenced sample consisted of PBMCs. The receptor was isolated from a middle-aged woman in good health and CMV-seropositive. This chain joins TRBV19 and TRBJ2-1, with TRBD2 as a possible D gene (6 bases). CDR3 residues: CASEAGSYNEQFF. CDR3 nucleotide sequence: TGTGCCAGTGAGGCGGGAAGCTACAATGAGCAGTTCTTC.